Presented here are 9 T cell receptor beta chains from one specimen sequenced in a study of blood T cell repertoires in COVID-19. Sequencing was performed with immunoSEQ multiplex PCR; in TCRdb, only in-frame clones are kept and a portion is missing. The table lists around 63,000 clones, roughly 88% of them singletons, with 1.3% in the top ten. The sequencing sample was made of peripheral blood. These receptors all stem from a woman older than 75 with acute or convalescent COVID-19.

V is TRBV24-1 and J is TRBJ1-2; D is possibly TRBD1 (5 bases). Germline CDR1 KGHDR, CDR2 SFDVKD. V lost 3 bases, J lost 8 bases, and 18 bases lay in between. This CDR3 has 15 residues. For the CDR3, the DNA is TGTGCCACCAGTGATGGACTAGGGACTCTGGGGGGCTACACCTTC. This codes for CATSDGLGTLGGYTF.

V is TRBV3-1 (or the pseudogene TRBV3-2) and J is TRBJ2-7; perhaps TRBD1 as D (5 bases). The CDR3 consists of 15 residues. Germline CDR1 and CDR2: LGHDT and YNNKEL (reference sequence). V was cut by 1 base and J by 2 bases, with 12 bases left in between. The CDR3 DNA follows: TGTGCCAGCAGCCAAGGGGCAGGGATTACCTACGAGCAGTACTTC. As protein: CASSQGAGITYEQYF.

The chain links TRBV5-1 to TRBJ1-6; 8 bases match TRBD1. The junction had 4 bases not matched to a gene; V was cut back by 4 bases and J by 7 bases. This CDR3 comprises 14 residues. Germline values: CDR1 SGHRS, CDR2 YFSETQ. CDR3 coding DNA: TGCGCCAGCAGCCTTCGACAGGGGAATTCACCCCTCCACTTT. It codes for CASSLRQGNSPLHF.

The sample holds one count of this clone. The chain recombines TRBV10-3 with TRBJ2-7; maybe TRBD1 (6 bases). The V gene's germline CDR1 is ENHRY and CDR2 SYGVKD. Trimming removed 8 bases from V and 5 bases from J, with 19 bases in between. This CDR3 is 14 amino acids long. The CDR3 reads CAIGNLRDTHEQYF. In DNA, the CDR3 is TGTGCCATCGGAAACCTCCGGGACACCCACGAGCAGTACTTC.

The chain couples TRBV28 to TRBJ2-2, with a tentative D call TRBD2 (5 bases). The CDR3 loop spans 16 amino acids. V was trimmed by 6 bases and J by 3 bases, leaving 17 bases between them. CDR1 and CDR2 (germline): MDHEN, SYDVKM. Written as DNA, the CDR3 is TGTGCCAGCAGCACTGCCCAGCGGAGAGACACCGGGGAGCTGTTTTTT. It yields the protein CASSTAQRRDTGELFF. Full variable domain (rest looked up from reference TRBV28 and TRBJ2-2): DVKVTQSSRYLVKRTGEKVFLECVQDMDHENMFWYRQDPGLGLRLIYFSYDVKMKEKGDIPEGYSVSREKKERFSLILESASTNQTSMYLCASSTAQRRDTGELFFGEGSRLTVL.

This clone was picked up a small number of times. This rearrangement joins TRBV7-3 to TRBJ1-1, with TRBD1 identical over 8 bases. Germline trimming cut 5 bases from V and 3 bases from J; bases unmatched to any gene: 5. This CDR3 is 14 amino acids long. Germline V gene sequence: CDR1 SGHTA, CDR2 FQGTGA. In DNA, the CDR3 is TGTGCCAGCAGCCCACAGGGGGATGACACTGAAGCTTTCTTT. Its translation: CASSPQGDDTEAFF. The variable domain in full, with the rest retrieved from reference TRBV7-3 and TRBJ1-1, is GAGVSQTPSNKVTEKGKYVELRCDPISGHTALYWYRQSLGQGPEFLIYFQGTGAADDSGLPNDRFFAVRPEGSVSTLKIQRTERGDSAVYLCASSPQGDDTEAFFGQGTRLTVV.

This clone was observed a few times. The rearrangement joins TRBV5-4 to TRBJ2-5; D is possibly TRBD2 (6 bases). Germline CDR1 and CDR2: SGHNT and YYREEE (reference sequence). Trimming stripped 4 bases from V and 4 bases from J, with 17 bases between. The CDR3 sequence is 15 residues long. CDR3 region: CASSEGLAVRETQYF. CDR3 DNA: TGTGCCAGCAGCGAGGGACTGGCGGTCCGAGAGACCCAGTACTTC.

This chain uses TRBV10-3 with TRBJ1-1; D is ambiguous. V lost 7 bases to trimming and J lost 2 bases, with 14 bases between them. This CDR3 has 14 residues. Germline CDR1 reads ENHRY; CDR2 reads SYGVKD. CDR3 DNA: TGTGCCATCACAGCAAACAGATTAAACACTGAAGCTTTCTTT. Translation: CAITANRLNTEAFF.

The chain carries TRBV20-1 and TRBJ2-1; 9 bases map to TRBD2. The CDR3 runs to 15 residues. V gave up 3 bases and J gave up 0 bases; unmatched junction bases: 3. Germline-derived CDR1 and CDR2 are DFQATT and SNEGSKA (reference sequence). CDR3 in DNA: TGCAGTGCTAGTAAAGCGGGAGGCTCCTACAATGAGCAGTTCTTC. This codes for CSASKAGGSYNEQFF.